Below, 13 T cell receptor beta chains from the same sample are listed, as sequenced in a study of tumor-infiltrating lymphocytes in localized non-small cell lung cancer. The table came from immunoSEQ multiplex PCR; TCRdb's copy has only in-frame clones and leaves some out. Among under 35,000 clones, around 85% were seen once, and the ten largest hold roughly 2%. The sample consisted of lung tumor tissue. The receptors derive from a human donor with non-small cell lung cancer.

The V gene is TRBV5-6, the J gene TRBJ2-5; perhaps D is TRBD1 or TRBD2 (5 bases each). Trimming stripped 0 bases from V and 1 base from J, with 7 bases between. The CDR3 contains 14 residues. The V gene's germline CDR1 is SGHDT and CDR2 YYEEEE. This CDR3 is CASSLVGGQETQYF. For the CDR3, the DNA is TGTGCCAGCAGCTTGGTTGGGGGCCAAGAGACCCAGTACTTC.

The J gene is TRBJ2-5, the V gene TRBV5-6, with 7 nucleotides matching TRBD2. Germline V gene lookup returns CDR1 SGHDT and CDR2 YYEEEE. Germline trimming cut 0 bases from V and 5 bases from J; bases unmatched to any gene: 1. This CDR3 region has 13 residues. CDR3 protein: CASSLVGGETQYF. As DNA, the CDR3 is TGTGCCAGCAGCTTGGTGGGGGGGGAGACCCAGTACTTC.

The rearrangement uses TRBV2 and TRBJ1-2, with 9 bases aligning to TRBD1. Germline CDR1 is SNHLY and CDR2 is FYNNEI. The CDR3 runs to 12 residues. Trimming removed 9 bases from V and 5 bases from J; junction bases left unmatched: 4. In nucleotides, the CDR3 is TGTGCCAGGAGACAGGGGGGGTATGGCTACACCTTC. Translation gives CARRQGGYGYTF.

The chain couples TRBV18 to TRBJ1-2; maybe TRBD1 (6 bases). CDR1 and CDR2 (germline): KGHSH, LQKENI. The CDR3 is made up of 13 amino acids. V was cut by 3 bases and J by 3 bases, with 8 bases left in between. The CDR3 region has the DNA TGTGCCAGCTCACCGGGACAAGACTATGGCTACACCTTC. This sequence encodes CASSPGQDYGYTF.

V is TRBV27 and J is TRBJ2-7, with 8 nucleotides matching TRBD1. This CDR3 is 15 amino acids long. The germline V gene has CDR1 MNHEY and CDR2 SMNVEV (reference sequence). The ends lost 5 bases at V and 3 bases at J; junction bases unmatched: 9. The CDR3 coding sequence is TGTGCCAGCAGTCCCATGACAGGGGTAGGCTACGAGCAGTACTTC. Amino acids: CASSPMTGVGYEQYF.

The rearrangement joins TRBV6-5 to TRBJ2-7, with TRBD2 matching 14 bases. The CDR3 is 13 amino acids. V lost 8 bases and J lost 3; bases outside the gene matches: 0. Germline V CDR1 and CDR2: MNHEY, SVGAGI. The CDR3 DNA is TGTGCCAGCGGACTAGCGGGGGGCTACGAGCAGTACTTC. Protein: CASGLAGGYEQYF.

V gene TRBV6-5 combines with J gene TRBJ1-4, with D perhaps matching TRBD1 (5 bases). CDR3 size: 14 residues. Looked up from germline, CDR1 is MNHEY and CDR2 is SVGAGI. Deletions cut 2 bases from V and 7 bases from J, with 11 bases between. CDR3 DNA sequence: TGTGCCAGCAGTTACGTGGGGCGGGGTGAAAAACTGTTTTTT. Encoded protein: CASSYVGRGEKLFF.

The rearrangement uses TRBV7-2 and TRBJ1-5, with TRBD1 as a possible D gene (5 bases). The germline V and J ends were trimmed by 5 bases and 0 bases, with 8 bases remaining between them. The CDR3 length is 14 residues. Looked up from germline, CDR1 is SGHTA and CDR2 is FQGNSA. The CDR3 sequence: CASSTGSSNQPQHF. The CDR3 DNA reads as TGTGCCAGCAGCACAGGCAGTAGCAATCAGCCCCAGCATTTT.

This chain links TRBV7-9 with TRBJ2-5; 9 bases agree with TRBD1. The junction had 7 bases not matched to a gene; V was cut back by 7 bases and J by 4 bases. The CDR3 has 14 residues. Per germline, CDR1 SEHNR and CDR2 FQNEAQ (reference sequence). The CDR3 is CASTNTDRGETQYF. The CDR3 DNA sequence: TGTGCCAGCACCAACACGGACAGGGGAGAGACCCAGTACTTC.

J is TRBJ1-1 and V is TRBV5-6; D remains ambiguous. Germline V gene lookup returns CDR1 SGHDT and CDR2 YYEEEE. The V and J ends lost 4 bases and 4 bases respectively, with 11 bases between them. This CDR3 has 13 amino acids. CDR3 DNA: TGTGCCAGCAGCCCCCCTCGGGGCACTGAAGCTTTCTTT. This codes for CASSPPRGTEAFF.

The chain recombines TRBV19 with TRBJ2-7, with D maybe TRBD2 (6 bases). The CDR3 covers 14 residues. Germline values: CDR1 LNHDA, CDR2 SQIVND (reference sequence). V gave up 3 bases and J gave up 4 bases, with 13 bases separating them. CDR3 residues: CASSIGGAGYEQYF. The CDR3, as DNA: TGTGCCAGTAGTATCGGAGGGGCAGGGTACGAGCAGTACTTC. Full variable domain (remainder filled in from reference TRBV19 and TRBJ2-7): DGGITQSPKYLFRKEGQNVTLSCEQNLNHDAMYWYRQDPGQGLRLIYYSQIVNDFQKGDIAEGYSVSREKKESFPLTVTSAQKNPTAFYLCASSIGGAGYEQYFGPGTRLTVT.

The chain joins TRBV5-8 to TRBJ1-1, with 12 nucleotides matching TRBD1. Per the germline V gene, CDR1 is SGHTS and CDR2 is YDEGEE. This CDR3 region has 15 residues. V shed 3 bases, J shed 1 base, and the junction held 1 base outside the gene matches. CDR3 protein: CASSWGQGANTEAFF. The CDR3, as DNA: TGTGCCAGCAGCTGGGGACAGGGGGCGAACACTGAAGCTTTCTTT.

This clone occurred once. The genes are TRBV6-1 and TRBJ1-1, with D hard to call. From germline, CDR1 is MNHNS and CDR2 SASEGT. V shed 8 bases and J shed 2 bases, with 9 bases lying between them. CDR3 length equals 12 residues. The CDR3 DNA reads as TGTGCCAGCCCGCGATCCAACACTGAAGCTTTCTTT. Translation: CASPRSNTEAFF.